This T cell receptor (beta chain) comes out of a study of T-cell reconstitution after alpha-beta-depleted transplantation in children. CDR1 and CDR2 (germline): SGHDN, FVKESK. The V and J ends lost 0 bases and 4 bases, in that order; junction bases with no gene match: 6. This CDR3 is 16 amino acids long. It was with unique molecular identifiers that the TCRbeta library was prepared. TCRdb recomputed calls from the PCR reads with MiXCR, one row per CDR3 protein. Of 500,000 to 600,000 distinct CDR3 sequences listed, over 25% were seen once; the top ten hold around a third. Whole-study findings and limits: For some patients, TCRbeta diversity was high at day 60 because of recipient T cells and thymic progenitors that survived. Reports say that about two months after transplant, the alpha-beta T cells came out of several hundred graft clones that had expanded. T-cell counts and diversity at one year following transplant were attributed mainly to newly produced T cells.

Points on this clonotype: Its antigen is not identified.

J is TRBJ2-7 and V is TRBV14; the match to TRBD1 covers 10 bases. Source: PBMCs, taken before TCRalphabeta/CD19-depleted stem cell transplant. The TCR sequence derives from a boy under three years old with Wiskott-Aldrich syndrome, due to receive a stem cell transplant. The DNA for the CDR3 is TGTGCCAGCAGCCAAGAAGGGGACAGGGGTTTGTACGAGCAGTACTTC. This sequence encodes CASSQEGDRGLYEQYF.